One sample yielded the 9 T cell receptor beta chains listed below, sequenced in a study of T cell changes during pregnancy in multiple sclerosis. Sequenced by immunoSEQ multiplex PCR; TCRdb stores in-frame clones only, minus some. The table has roughly 42,000 clones, roughly nine tenths seen once. The sample here was CD4+ T cells from peripheral blood mononuclear cells, taken in the first trimester of pregnancy. The receptor source for this set is a female donor with multiple sclerosis, enrolled in a pregnancy study.

The chain has TRBV5-5 and TRBJ1-3, with D unclear. This CDR3 comprises 15 residues. Germline V CDR1 and CDR2: SGHKS, YYEKEE (reference sequence). V lost 4 bases and J lost 1, with 12 bases in between. For the CDR3, the DNA is TGTGCCAGCAGCCATCGGGGAGGGTCTGGAAACACCATATATTTT. Encoded protein: CASSHRGGSGNTIYF.

V and J are TRBV5-6 and TRBJ2-6; a possible D gene is TRBD1 (5 bases). Per the germline V gene, CDR1 is SGHDT and CDR2 is YYEEEE. The V end was cut by 3 bases, the J end by 0 bases, with 7 bases between. The CDR3 is 15 amino acids. The CDR3 DNA is TGTGCCAGCAGCTCAACAGGCTCTGGGGCCAACGTCCTGACTTTC. Translating it yields CASSSTGSGANVLTF.

CDR3 sequence reads: CASSSTGTSRTDTQYF. CDR3 nucleotide sequence: TGTGCCAGCAGCTCCACCGGGACTAGCAGGACAGATACGCAGTATTTT. The J gene is TRBJ2-3, the V gene TRBV5-6; 9 bases map to TRBD2. The CDR3 has 16 residues. J lost 3 bases, V lost 3 bases, and 8 bases had no gene match. In germline, CDR1 is SGHDT, CDR2 YYEEEE.

This rearrangement joins TRBV28 to TRBJ1-1; D is perhaps TRBD1 (6 bases). The CDR3 extends over 19 amino acids. The germline gives CDR1 MDHEN, CDR2 SYDVKM. Trimming took 1 base from V and 0 from J, leaving 21 bases between them. CDR3 residues: CASSLYPWRGRGMNTEAFF. CDR3 DNA sequence: TGTGCCAGCAGTTTATATCCGTGGCGGGGGCGAGGTATGAACACTGAAGCTTTCTTT.

CDR3 sequence: CASSERTGGQPQHF. In nucleotides, the CDR3 is TGTGCCAGTAGTGAAAGGACAGGGGGTCAGCCCCAGCATTTT. The rearrangement uses TRBV19 and TRBJ1-5; TRBD1 agrees at 10 bases. Germline V lookup: CDR1 LNHDA, CDR2 SQIVND (reference sequence). CDR3 length equals 14 residues. Trimming removed 5 bases from V and 6 bases from J; junction bases left unmatched: 4.

The gene calls are TRBV7-2 and TRBJ2-2; 11 nucleotides match TRBD1. The J segment lost 1 base and the V segment lost 6 bases, leaving 7 bases of the junction unmatched. From germline, CDR1 is SGHTA and CDR2 FQGNSA. The CDR3 length is 17 residues. Written as DNA, the CDR3 is TGTGCCAGCAGTTTCGGAGGGACAGGGGGGAACACCGGGGAGCTGTTTTTT. Translation gives CASSFGGTGGNTGELFF.

V is TRBV11-3 and J is TRBJ1-4, with TRBD1 matching 7 bases. The V gene end was trimmed by 5 bases and the J gene end by 6 bases; junction bases not matched to a gene: 15. Germline loops: CDR1 SGHNT, CDR2 YENEEA. This CDR3 has 17 amino acids. DNA for the CDR3: TGTGCCAGCAGCGGAAGTTGGGACAGAGGGCGAGATGAAAAACTGTTTTTT. Protein sequence: CASSGSWDRGRDEKLFF.

The chain combines TRBV6-6 with TRBJ2-1, with 10 bases fitting TRBD1. CDR1 is MNHNY and CDR2 is SVGAGI in the germline V gene (reference sequence). Germline trimming cut 0 bases from V and 7 bases from J; bases unmatched to any gene: 6. The CDR3 is 16 residues long. In nucleotides, the CDR3 is TGTGCCAGCAGTTACTCCGGGGACAGGGGACGGAATGAGCAGTTCTTC. Protein product: CASSYSGDRGRNEQFF.

This chain connects TRBV10-3 to TRBJ2-3, with D possibly matching TRBD2 (6 bases). The CDR3 sequence is 15 residues long. In germline, CDR1 is ENHRY, CDR2 SYGVKD. The V gene lost 3 bases and the J gene lost 1 base, with 11 bases spanning the gap. Here the CDR3 reads CAISDTTRRTDTQYF. CDR3 in DNA: TGTGCCATCAGTGACACGACTAGACGCACAGATACGCAGTATTTT.